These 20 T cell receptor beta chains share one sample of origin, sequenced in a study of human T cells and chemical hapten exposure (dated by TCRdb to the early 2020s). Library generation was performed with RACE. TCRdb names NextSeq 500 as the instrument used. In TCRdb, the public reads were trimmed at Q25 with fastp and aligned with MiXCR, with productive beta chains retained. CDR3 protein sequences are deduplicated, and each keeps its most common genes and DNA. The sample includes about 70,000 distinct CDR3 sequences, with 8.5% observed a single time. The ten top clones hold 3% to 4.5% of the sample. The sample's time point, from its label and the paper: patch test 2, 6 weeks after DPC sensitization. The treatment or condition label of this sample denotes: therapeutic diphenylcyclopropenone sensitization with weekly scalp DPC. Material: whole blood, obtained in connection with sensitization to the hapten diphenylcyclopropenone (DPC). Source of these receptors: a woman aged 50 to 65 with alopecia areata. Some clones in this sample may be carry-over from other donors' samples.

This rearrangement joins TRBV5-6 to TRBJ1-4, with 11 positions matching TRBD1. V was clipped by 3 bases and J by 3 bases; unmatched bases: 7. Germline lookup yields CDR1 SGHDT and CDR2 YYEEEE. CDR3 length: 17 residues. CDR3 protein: CASSSVPGQGANEKLFF. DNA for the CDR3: TGTGCCAGCAGCTCTGTCCCGGGACAGGGGGCTAATGAAAAACTGTTTTTT.

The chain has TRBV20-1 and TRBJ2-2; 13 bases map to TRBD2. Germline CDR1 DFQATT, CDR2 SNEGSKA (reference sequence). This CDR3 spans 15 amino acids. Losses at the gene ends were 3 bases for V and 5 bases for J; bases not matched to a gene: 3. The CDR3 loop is CSASELAGGTGELFF. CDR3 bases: TGCAGTGCTAGCGAACTAGCGGGAGGGACCGGGGAGCTGTTTTTT.

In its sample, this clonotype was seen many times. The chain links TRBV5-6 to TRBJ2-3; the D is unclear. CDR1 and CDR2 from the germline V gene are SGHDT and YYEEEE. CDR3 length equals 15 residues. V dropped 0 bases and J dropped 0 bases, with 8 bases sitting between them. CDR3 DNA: TGTGCCAGCAGCTTGGGCGGCCCTAGCACAGATACGCAGTATTTT. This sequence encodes CASSLGGPSTDTQYF.

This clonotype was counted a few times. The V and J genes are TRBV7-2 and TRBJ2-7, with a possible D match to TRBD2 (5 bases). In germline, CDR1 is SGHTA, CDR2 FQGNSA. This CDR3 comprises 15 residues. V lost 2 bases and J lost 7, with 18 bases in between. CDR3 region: CASSLNGPAPGEQYF. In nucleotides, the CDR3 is TGTGCCAGCAGCTTAAACGGACCGGCCCCGGGGGAGCAGTACTTC.

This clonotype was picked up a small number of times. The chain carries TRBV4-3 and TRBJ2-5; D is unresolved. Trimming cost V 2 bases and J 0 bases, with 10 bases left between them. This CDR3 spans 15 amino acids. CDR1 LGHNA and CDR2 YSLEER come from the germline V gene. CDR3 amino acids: CASSQILSDQETQYF. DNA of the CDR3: TGCGCCAGCAGCCAAATTTTGTCGGACCAAGAGACCCAGTACTTC.

Here the CDR3 reads CSELGTDSYNEQFF. The CDR3 DNA follows: TGCAGCGAACTAGGGACAGACTCCTACAATGAGCAGTTCTTC. The V gene is TRBV29-1, the J gene TRBJ2-1; 7 nucleotides agree with TRBD1. CDR1 is SQVTM, CDR2 ANQGSEA, per germline. The CDR3 is 14 residues long. With 7 bases clipped from V and 0 bases from J, the junction kept 6 bases outside the gene matches.

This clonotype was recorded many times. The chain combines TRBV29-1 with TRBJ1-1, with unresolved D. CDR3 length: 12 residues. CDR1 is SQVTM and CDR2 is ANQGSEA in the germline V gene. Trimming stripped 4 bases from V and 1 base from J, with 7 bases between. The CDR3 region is CSVVVQNTEAFF. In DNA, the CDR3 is TGCAGCGTTGTAGTGCAGAACACTGAAGCTTTCTTT. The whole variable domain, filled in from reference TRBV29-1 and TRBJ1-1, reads SAVISQKPSRDICQRGTSLTIQCQVDSQVTMMFWYRQQPGQSLTLIATANQGSEATYESGFVIDKFPISRPNLTFSTLTVSNMSPEDSSIYLCSVVVQNTEAFFGQGTRLTVV.

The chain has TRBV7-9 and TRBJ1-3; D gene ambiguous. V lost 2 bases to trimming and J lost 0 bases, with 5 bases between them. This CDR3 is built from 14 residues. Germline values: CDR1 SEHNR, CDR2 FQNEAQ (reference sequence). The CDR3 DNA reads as TGTGCCAGCAGCTTAAGGAGCTCTGGAAACACCATATATTTT. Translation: CASSLRSSGNTIYF.

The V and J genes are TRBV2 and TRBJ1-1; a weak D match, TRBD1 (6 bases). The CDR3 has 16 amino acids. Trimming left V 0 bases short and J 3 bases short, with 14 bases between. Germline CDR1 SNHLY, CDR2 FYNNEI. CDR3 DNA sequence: TGTGCCAGCAGTGAAGCGCGGGTGAGGGGGGACACTGAAGCTTTCTTT. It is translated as CASSEARVRGDTEAFF.

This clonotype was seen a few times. The CDR3 DNA reads TGTGCCAGCAGCCTAAACGTCTACAATGAGCAGTTCTTC. This gives the protein CASSLNVYNEQFF. This chain uses TRBV14 with TRBJ2-1, with D unresolved. V was trimmed by 4 bases and J by 3 bases, leaving 7 bases between them. This CDR3 has 13 residues. Germline CDR1 reads SGHDN; CDR2 reads FVKESK.

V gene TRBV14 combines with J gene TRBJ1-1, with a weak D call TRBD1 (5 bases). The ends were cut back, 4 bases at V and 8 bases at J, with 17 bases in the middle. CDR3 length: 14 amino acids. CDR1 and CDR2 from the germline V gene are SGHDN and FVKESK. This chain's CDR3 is CASSLAFLGTEAFF. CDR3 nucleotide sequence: TGTGCCAGCAGCCTTGCCTTCCTGGGGACCGAAGCTTTCTTT.

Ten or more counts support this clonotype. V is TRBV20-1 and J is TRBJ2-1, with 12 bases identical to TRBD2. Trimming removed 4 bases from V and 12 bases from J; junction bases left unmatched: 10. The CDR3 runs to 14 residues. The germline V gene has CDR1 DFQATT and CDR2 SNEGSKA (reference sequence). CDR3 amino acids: CSAIRTSGASGQFF. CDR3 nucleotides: TGCAGTGCTATACGGACTAGCGGGGCCTCTGGGCAGTTCTTC.

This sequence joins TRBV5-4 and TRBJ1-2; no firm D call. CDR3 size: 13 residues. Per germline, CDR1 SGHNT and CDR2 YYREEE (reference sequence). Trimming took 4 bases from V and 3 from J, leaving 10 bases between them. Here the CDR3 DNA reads TGTGCCAGCAGCCTGATGGGAGACTATGGCTACACCTTC. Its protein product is CASSLMGDYGYTF.

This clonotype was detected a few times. CDR3 loop: CASSFWLTTDTQYF. DNA of the CDR3: TGTGCCAGCAGCTTTTGGTTAACCACAGATACGCAGTATTTT. This chain joins TRBV7-2 and TRBJ2-3, with D unclear. This CDR3 comprises 14 residues. V lost 3 bases and J lost 2, with 9 bases in between. Germline V gene data show CDR1 as SGHTA and CDR2 as FQGNSA. The entire variable domain, with the rest obtained from reference TRBV7-2 and TRBJ2-3, is as follows: GAGVSQSPSNKVTEKGKDVELRCDPISGHTALYWYRQSLGQGLEFLIYFQGNSAPDKSGLPSDRFSAERTGGSVSTLTIQRTQQEDSAVYLCASSFWLTTDTQYFGPGTRLTVL.

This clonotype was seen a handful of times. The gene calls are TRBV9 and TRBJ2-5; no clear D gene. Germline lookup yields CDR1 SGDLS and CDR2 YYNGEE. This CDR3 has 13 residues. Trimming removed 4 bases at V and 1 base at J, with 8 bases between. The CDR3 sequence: CASSPRLQETQYF. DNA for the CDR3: TGTGCCAGCAGCCCGAGACTCCAAGAGACCCAGTACTTC.

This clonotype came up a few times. The CDR3 is CASSGYYEQYF. The CDR3 DNA is TGTGCCAGCTCGGGCTACTACGAGCAGTACTTC. The rearrangement joins TRBV11-2 to TRBJ2-7; D gene unclear. Germline V lookup: CDR1 SGHAT, CDR2 FQNNGV. The CDR3 covers 11 residues. V was trimmed by 8 bases and J by 3 bases, leaving 8 bases between them.

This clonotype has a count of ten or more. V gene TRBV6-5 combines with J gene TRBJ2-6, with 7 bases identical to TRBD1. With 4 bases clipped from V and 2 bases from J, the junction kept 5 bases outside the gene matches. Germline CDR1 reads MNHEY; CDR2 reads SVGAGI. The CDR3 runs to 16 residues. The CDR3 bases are TGTGCCAGCAGTTTTGGGGACAGCACTGGGGCCAACGTCCTGACTTTC. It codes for CASSFGDSTGANVLTF.

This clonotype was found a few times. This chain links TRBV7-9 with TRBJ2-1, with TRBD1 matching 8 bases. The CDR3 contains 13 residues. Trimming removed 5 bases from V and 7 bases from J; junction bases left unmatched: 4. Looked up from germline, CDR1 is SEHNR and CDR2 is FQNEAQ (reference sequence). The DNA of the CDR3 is TGTGCCAGCAGCACCGACAGGGGAAATGAGCAGTTCTTC. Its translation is CASSTDRGNEQFF.

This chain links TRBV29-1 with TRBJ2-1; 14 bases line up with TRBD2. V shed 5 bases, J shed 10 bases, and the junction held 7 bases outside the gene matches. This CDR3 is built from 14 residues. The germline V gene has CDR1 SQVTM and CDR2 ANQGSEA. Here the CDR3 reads CSVTGLAGVKEQFF. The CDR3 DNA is TGCAGCGTTACGGGACTAGCGGGAGTGAAGGAGCAGTTCTTC.

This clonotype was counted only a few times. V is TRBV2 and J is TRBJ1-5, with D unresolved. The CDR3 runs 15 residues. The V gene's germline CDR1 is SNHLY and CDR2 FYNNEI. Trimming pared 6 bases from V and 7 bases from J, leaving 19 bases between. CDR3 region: CASRQDRLGRQPQHF. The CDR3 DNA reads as TGTGCCAGCAGACAAGACCGACTGGGCCGGCAGCCCCAGCATTTT.